This T cell receptor (beta chain) was sequenced for a study of Ad26.COV2.S vaccination and SARS-CoV-2 variants. Study overall: The vaccine Ad26.COV2.S was put into the muscle once, or twice with 56 days between.

Study results and limitations: Vaccine and placebo groups showed comparable non-spike TCR breadth. Substantial breadth was reported for post-vaccination spike-specific CD8+ and CD4+ T cells.

Profiled with immunoSEQ multiplex PCR; TCRdb holds only in-frame clones, not every one. The profile shows 200,000 to 300,000 clones, roughly 90% of them singletons. Turning to this clone: Its matching antigen is unknown.

This sample's treatment: over 15 received Ad26.COV2.S at low or high dose, single or two shots; about 5 received placebo; per-sample allocation not given. Day 63 after the first injection of vaccine or placebo was the sampling time. The donor was a Boston adult aged 18-55 years. This sequence was found in a person between 18 and 65 years old who received the Ad26.COV2.S COVID-19 vaccine or a placebo. This specimen consisted of peripheral blood, obtained in a trial of Ad26.COV2.S vaccine versus placebo.

CDR3 sequence: CASSQEGPGIGNIQYF. The CDR3 region has the DNA TGCGCCAGCAGCCAAGAGGGCCCGGGGATAGGGAACATTCAGTACTTC. J is TRBJ2-4 and V is TRBV4-3, with D possibly being TRBD2 (5 bases). The CDR3 totals 16 residues. CDR1 and CDR2 from the germline V gene are LGHNA and YSLEER. V dropped 0 bases and J dropped 7 bases, with 16 bases sitting between them.